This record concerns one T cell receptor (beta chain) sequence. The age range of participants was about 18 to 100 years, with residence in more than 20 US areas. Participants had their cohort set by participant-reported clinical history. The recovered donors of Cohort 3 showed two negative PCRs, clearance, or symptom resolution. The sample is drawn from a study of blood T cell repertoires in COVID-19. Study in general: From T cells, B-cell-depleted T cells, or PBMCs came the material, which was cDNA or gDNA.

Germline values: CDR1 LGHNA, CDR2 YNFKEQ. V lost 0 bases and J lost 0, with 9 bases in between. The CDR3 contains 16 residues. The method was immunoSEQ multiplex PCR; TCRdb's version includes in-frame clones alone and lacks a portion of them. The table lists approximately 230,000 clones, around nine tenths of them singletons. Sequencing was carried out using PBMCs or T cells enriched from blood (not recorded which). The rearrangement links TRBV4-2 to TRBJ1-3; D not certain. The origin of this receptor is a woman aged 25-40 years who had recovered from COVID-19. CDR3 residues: CASSQDRRFSGNTIYF. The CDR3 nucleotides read TGTGCCAGCAGCCAAGACCGGCGGTTCTCTGGAAACACCATATATTTT.